Detailed here is one T cell receptor beta chain. Its specificity is unknown. Researchers ran the PCR with 60 Vbeta and 13 Jbeta primers. Source study methods: As a later analysis found, there were 70 million to 80 million unique TCR beta chains, of which roughly 11 million were shared. Some clones are missing from TCRdb's copy, which holds only in-frame ones; the method was immunoSEQ multiplex PCR. V, J and clone size were drawn from that table, and D and trimming were deduced from the DNA. Of under 100,000 clones in the sample, less than 75% were seen once. The sample is drawn from a study of cytomegalovirus exposure and HLA in healthy donors. Findings of the study overall: Several of the most significant clusters appeared linked to common viral pathogens, based on a later analysis. When analyzed later, a missense DCLRE1C variant was found to be linked to TCR beta V- and J-gene trimming. Data from an earlier analysis indicated that most TCR beta V segments were productive either about 90% or about 30% of the time.

There are 14 residues in the CDR3. V was shortened by 9 bases and J by 12 bases, with 24 bases between the two germline ends. From germline, CDR1 is LNHDA and CDR2 SQIVND (reference sequence). The sample consisted of PBMCs. The TCR comes from a woman between 25 and 40 years old in good health and CMV-seropositive. This chain links TRBV19 with TRBJ1-5, with D perhaps TRBD1 (6 bases). In nucleotides, the CDR3 is TGTGCCAGCGTTGATGGGGGGGCGCGGGATAACCAGCATTTT. The encoded protein is CASVDGGARDNQHF.